The following is a TCR beta chain sequence with its context. V lost 5 bases, J lost 5 bases, and 6 bases stayed unmatched. CDR3 length equals 14 residues. Germline values: CDR1 MNHEY, CDR2 SMNVEV (reference sequence). This record belongs to a study of blood T cell repertoires in COVID-19. At the level of the study: The origin of the acute and convalescent COVID-19 samples was the United States, Italy and Spain. T cells, B-cell-depleted T cells, or PBMCs supplied cDNA or gDNA.

Original processing methods: Amplification from reference gene primers served as the basis for estimated nucleated cell counts. This table comes from immunoSEQ multiplex PCR, and its TCRdb copy is limited to in-frame clones, with some not included. Clone size and the V and J calls come from that table; the DNA yielded D and trimming. Of some 180,000 clones listed, 82% are singletons. Sequenced: peripheral blood. The genes are TRBV27 and TRBJ2-7; 10 bases line up with TRBD1. This clonotype originated in a woman in her sixties with COVID-19, enrolled during active disease. This chain's CDR3 is CASSPGQGGHEQYF. The CDR3 DNA follows: TGTGCCAGCAGTCCAGGACAGGGGGGCCACGAGCAGTACTTC.